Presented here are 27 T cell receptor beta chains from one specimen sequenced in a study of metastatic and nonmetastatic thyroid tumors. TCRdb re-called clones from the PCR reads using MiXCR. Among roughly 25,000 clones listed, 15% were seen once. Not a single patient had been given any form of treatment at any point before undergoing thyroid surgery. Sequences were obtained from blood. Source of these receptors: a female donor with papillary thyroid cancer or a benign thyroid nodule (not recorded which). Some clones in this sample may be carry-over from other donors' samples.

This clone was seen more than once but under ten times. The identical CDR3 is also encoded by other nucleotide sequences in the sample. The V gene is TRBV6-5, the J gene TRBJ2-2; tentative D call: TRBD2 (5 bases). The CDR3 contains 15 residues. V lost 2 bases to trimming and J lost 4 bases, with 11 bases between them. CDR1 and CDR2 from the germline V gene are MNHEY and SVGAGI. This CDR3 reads CASSYGLAATGELFF. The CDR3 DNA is TGTGCCAGCAGTTACGGGCTAGCCGCCACCGGGGAGCTGTTTTTT.

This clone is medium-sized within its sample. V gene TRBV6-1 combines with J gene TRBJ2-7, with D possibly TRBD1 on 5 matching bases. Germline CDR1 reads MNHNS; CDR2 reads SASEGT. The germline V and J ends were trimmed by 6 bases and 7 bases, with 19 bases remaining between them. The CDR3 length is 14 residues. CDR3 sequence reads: CASSPVRGFGEQYF. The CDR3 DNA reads TGTGCCAGCAGCCCCGTAAGGGGATTTGGAGAGCAGTACTTC.

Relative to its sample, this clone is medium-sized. CDR3 in amino acids: CASTIGQTNSPLHF. DNA of the CDR3: TGTGCCAGCACTATCGGGCAGACTAATTCACCCCTCCACTTT. The V gene is TRBV6-1, the J gene TRBJ1-6; D is unresolved. The CDR3 is 14 residues long. V lost 7 bases and J 6 bases, leaving 13 bases between the germline ends. Germline V CDR1 and CDR2: MNHNS, SASEGT.

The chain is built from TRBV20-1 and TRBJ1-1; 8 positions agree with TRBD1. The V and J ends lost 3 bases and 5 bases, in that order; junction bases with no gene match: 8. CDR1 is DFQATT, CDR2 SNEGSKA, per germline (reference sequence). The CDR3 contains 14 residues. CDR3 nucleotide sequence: TGCAGTGCTAGGGGTACAGGGGGAGATACTGAAGCTTTCTTT. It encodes CSARGTGGDTEAFF.

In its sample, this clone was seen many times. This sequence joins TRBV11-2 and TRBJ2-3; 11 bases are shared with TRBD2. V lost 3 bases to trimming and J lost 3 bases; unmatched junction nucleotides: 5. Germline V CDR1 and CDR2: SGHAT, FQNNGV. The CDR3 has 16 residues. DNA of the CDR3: TGTGCCAGCAGCTTCATCGGGACTAGCGGTACAGATACGCAGTATTTT. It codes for CASSFIGTSGTDTQYF.

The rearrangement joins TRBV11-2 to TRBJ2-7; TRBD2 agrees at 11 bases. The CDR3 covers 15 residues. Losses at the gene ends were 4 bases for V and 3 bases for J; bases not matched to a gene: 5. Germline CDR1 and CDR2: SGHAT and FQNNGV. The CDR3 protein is CASSSLAGEIYEQYF. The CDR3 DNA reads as TGTGCCAGCAGCTCACTAGCGGGAGAGATCTACGAGCAGTACTTC.

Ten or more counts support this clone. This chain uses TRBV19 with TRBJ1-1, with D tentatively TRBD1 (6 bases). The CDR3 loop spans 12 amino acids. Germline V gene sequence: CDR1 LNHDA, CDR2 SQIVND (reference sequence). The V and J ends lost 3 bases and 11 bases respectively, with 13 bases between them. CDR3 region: CASSILGQKAFF. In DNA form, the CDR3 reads TGTGCCAGTAGTATTTTAGGACAGAAGGCTTTCTTT.

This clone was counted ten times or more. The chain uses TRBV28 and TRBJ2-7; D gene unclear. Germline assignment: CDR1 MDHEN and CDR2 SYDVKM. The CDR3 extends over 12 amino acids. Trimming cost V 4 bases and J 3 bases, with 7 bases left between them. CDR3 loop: CASSSDGYEQYF. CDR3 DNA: TGTGCCAGCAGTTCCGACGGCTACGAGCAGTACTTC. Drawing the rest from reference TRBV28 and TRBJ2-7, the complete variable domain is DVKVTQSSRYLVKRTGEKVFLECVQDMDHENMFWYRQDPGLGLRLIYFSYDVKMKEKGDIPEGYSVSREKKERFSLILESASTNQTSMYLCASSSDGYEQYFGPGTRLTVT.

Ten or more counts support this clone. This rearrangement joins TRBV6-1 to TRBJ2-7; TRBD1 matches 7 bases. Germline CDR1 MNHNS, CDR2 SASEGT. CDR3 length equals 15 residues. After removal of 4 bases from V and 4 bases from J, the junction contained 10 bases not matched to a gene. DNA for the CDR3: TGTGCCAGCAGTGCCCGACAGGGAAAAGTTTACGAGCAGTACTTC. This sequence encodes CASSARQGKVYEQYF.

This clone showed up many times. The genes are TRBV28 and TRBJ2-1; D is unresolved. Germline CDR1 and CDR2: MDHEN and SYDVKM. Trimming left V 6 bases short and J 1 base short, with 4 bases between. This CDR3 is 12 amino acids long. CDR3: CASRGSYNEQFF. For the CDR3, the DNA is TGTGCCAGCAGGGGTTCCTACAATGAGCAGTTCTTC.

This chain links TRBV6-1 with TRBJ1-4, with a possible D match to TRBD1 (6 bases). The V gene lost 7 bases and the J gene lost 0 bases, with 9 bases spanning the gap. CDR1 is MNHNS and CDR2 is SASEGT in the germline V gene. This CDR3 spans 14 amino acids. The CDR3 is CASKGVATNEKLFF. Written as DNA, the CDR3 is TGTGCCAGCAAGGGGGTGGCAACTAATGAAAAACTGTTTTTT.

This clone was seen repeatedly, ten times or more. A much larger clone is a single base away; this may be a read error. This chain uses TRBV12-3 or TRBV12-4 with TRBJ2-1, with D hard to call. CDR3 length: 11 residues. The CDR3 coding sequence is TGTGCCAGCAGTTTAAATGTTGAGCAGTCCTTC. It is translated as CASSLNVEQSF.

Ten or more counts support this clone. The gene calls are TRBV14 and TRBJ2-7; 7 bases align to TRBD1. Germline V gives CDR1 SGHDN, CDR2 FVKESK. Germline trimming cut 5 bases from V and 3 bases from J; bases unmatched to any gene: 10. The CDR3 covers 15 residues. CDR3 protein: CASSGGQKTFYEQYF. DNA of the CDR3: TGTGCCAGCAGCGGGGGACAGAAAACTTTCTACGAGCAGTACTTC.

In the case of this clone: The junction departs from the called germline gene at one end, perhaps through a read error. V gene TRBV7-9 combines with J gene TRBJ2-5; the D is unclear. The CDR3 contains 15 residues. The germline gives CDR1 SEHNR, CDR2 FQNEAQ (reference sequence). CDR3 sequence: CASSLDYGVGETKYF. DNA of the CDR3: TGTGCCAGCAGCTTAGATTATGGGGTCGGAGAGACCAAGTACTTC.

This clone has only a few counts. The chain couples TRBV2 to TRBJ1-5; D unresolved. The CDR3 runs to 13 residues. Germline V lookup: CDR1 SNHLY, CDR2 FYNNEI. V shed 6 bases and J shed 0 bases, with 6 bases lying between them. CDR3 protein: CASRPDSNQPQHF. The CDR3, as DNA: TGTGCCAGCAGGCCTGATAGCAATCAGCCCCAGCATTTT.

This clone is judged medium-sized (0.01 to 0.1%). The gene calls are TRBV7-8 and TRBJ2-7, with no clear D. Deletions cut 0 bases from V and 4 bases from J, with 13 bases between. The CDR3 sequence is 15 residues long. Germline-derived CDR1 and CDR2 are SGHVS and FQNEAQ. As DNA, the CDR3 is TGTGCCAGCAGCTTAGCATTCGGACCGATATACGAGCAGTACTTC. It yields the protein CASSLAFGPIYEQYF.

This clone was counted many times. CDR3 region: CASSYARGQYEQYF. CDR3 nucleotide sequence: TGTGCCAGCAGTTACGCCCGGGGGCAGTACGAGCAGTACTTC. The chain carries TRBV6-6 and TRBJ2-7; D tentatively fits TRBD1 or TRBD2 (6 bases each). The CDR3 is 14 amino acids. Deletions cut 2 bases from V and 4 bases from J, with 12 bases between. CDR1 and CDR2 (germline): MNHNY, SVGAGI (reference sequence).

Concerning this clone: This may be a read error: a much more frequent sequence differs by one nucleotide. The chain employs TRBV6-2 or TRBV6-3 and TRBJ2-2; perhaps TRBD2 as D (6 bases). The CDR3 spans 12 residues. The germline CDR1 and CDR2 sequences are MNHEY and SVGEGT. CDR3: CASTGGTRELFF. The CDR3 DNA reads TGTGCCAGCACTGGGGGAACCCGGGAGCTGTTTTTC.

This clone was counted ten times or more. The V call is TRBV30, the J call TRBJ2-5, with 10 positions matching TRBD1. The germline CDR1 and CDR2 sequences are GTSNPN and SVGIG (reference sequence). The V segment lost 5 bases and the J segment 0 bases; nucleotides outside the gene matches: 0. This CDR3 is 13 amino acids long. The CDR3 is CAWGQGDQETQYF. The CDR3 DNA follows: TGTGCCTGGGGACAGGGGGACCAAGAGACCCAGTACTTC.

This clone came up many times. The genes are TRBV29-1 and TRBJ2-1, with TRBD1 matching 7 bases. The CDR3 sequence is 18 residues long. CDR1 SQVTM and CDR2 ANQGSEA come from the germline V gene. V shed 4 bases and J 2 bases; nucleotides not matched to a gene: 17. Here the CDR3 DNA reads TGCAGCGTTGTGGGGATCGATAACAGGGGAGCCGCCTACAATGAGCAGTTCTTC. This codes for CSVVGIDNRGAAYNEQFF.

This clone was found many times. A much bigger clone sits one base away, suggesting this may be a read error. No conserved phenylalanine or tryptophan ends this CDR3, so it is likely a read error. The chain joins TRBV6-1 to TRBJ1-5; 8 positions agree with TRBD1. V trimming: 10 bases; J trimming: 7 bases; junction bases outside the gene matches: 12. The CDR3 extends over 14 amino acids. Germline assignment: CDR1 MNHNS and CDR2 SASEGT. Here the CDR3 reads CATQIVTGGQPQHL. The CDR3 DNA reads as TGTGCCACCCAAATTGTCACAGGGGGGCAGCCCCAGCATCTT.

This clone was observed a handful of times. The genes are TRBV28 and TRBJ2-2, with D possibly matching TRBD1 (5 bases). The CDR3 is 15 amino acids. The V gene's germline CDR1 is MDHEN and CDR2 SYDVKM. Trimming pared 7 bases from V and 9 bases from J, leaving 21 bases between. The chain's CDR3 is CASIAGARDSWELFF. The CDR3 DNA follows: TGTGCCAGCATAGCTGGGGCCAGGGATTCCTGGGAGCTGTTTTTT.

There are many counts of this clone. The CDR3 region is CASSVHRDTDTQYF. The CDR3 region has the DNA TGTGCCAGTAGTGTCCACCGGGACACAGATACGCAGTATTTT. This chain links TRBV19 with TRBJ2-3, with D perhaps TRBD2 (5 bases). Germline V gives CDR1 LNHDA, CDR2 SQIVND (reference sequence). The CDR3 is 14 residues long. V was trimmed by 5 bases and J by 2 bases, leaving 11 bases between them.

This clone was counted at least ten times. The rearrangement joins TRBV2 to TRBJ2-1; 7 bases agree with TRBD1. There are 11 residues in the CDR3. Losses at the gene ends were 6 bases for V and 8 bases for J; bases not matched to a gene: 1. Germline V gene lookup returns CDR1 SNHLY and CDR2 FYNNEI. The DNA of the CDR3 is TGTGCCAGCAGAGGGGGCGATGAGCAGTTCTTC. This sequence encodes CASRGGDEQFF.

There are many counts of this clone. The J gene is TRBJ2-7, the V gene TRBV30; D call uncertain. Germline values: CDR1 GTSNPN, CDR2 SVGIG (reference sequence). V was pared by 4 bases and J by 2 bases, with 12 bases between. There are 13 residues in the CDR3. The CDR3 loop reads CAWNVGSAYEQYF. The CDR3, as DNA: TGTGCCTGGAATGTTGGCAGTGCCTACGAGCAGTACTTC.

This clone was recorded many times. CDR3 sequence: CASSEGQTMNTEAFF. The CDR3 bases are TGTGCCAGCAGTGAAGGGCAGACGATGAACACTGAAGCTTTCTTT. The chain has TRBV2 and TRBJ1-1; D gene unclear. This CDR3 is built from 15 residues. Germline loops: CDR1 SNHLY, CDR2 FYNNEI. The V end was cut by 1 base, the J end by 0 bases, with 9 bases between. Drawing the rest from reference TRBV2 and TRBJ1-1, the complete variable domain is EPEVTQTPSHQVTQMGQEVILRCVPISNHLYFYWYRQILGQKVEFLVSFYNNEISEKSEIFDDQFSVERPDGSNFTLKIRSTKLEDSAMYFCASSEGQTMNTEAFFGQGTRLTVV.

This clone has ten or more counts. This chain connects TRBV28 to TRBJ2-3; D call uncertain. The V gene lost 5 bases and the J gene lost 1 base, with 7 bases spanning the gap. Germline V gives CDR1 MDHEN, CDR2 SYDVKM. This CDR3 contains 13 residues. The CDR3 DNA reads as TGTGCCAGCAGTCCTCTTCGCACAGATACGCAGTATTTT. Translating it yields CASSPLRTDTQYF.